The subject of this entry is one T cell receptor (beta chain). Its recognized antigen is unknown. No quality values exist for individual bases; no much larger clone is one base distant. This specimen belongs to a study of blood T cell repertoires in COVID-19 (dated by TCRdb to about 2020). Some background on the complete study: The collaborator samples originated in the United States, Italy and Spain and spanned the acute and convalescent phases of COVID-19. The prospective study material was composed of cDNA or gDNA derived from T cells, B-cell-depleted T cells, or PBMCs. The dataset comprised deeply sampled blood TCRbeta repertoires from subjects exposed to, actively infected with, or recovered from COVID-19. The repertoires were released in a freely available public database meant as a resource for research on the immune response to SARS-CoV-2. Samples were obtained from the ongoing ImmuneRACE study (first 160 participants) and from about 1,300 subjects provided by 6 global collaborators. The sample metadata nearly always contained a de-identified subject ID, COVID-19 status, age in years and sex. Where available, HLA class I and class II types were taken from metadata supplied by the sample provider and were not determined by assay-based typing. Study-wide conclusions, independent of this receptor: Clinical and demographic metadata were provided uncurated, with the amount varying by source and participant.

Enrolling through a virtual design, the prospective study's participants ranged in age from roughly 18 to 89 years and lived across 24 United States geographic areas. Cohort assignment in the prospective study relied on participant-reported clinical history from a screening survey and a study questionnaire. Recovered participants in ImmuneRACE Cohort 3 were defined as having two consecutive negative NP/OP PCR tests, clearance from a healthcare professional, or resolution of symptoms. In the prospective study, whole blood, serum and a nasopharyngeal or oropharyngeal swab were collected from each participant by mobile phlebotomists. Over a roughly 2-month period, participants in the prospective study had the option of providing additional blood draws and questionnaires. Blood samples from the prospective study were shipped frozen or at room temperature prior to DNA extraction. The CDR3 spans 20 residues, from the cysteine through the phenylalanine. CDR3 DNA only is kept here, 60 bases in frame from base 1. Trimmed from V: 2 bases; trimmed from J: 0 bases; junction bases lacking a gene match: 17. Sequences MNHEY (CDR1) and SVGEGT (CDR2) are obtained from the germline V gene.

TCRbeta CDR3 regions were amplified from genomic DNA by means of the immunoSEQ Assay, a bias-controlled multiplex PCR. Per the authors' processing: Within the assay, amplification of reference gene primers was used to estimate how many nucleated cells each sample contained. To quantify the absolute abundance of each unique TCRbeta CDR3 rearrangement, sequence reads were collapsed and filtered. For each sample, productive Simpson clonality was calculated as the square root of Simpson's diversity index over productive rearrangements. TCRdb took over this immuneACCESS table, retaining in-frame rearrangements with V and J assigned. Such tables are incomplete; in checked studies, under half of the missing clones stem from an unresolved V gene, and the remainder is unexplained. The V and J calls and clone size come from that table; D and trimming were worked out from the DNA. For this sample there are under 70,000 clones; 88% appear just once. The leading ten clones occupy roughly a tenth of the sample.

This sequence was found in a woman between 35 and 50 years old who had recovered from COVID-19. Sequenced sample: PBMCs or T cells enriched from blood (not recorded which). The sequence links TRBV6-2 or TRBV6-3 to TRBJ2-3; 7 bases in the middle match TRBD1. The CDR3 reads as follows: CASSYISTGFVGTSTDTQYF. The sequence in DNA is TGTGCCAGCAGTTACATTTCGACAGGGTTTGTAGGAACTAGCACAGATACGCAGTATTTT.